This T cell receptor beta chain was captured in a study of T cell responses to AZD1222 COVID-19 vaccine. The germline V gene has CDR1 KGHSH and CDR2 LQKENI. Trimming cost V 3 bases and J 7 bases, with 12 bases left between them. The CDR3 totals 14 residues. With regard to this clone: As yet, its antigen is unknown.

The study's findings and limits: Mostly white British, mostly female donors; authors suggested clonal diversity may be underestimated.

This table comes from immunoSEQ multiplex PCR, and its TCRdb copy is limited to in-frame clones, with some not included. The table has about 150,000 clones, approximately 90% seen once. This rearrangement joins TRBV18 to TRBJ2-2, with D hard to call. Here the sequenced sample was peripheral blood, taken 28 days after the second AZD1222 dose. The receptor comes from an adult who received the AZD1222 COVID-19 vaccine. The CDR3 DNA sequence: TGTGCCAGCTCACCTCTACCCGCACGCGGGGAGCTGTTTTTT. Protein sequence: CASSPLPARGELFF.